Listed below are T cell receptor beta chains from one sample, sequenced in a study of shared clonotypes between healthy human individuals. Sequenced by immunoSEQ multiplex PCR; TCRdb stores in-frame clones only, minus some. The sample has about 1,800,000 clones, about 95% seen once. The specimen sequenced was naive CD8+ T cells sorted from blood. These receptors were collected from a man aged 18 to 29 in good health. CDR3s include the opening cysteine and the closing phenylalanine or tryptophan. The D gene is left open where the match is weak. Clone size, where shown, is once, few, many, or a class for clones that have expanded.

d_call,v_call,clone_size,j_call,cdr3_aa
.,TRBV4-1,.,TRBJ1-5,CASSPDWAGLNQPQHF
.,TRBV5-4,.,TRBJ2-7,CASSFEGPSSYEQYF
TRBD1,TRBV6-1,.,TRBJ2-1,CASSDPRTGKNEQFF
TRBD2,TRBV4-3,.,TRBJ2-3,CASSQETSGTGDTQYF
.,TRBV9,.,TRBJ1-5,CASSVGWMSNQPQHF
.,TRBV9,.,TRBJ1-1,CASSAGGGTEAFF
TRBD1,TRBV30,.,TRBJ1-2,CAFGPGQHNYGYTF
.,TRBV7-9,.,TRBJ2-1,CASSLDSYNEQFF
.,TRBV6-1,.,TRBJ2-3,CASTLANTQYF
TRBD1,TRBV5-1,.,TRBJ2-5,CASRRTGPKETQYF
.,TRBV4-1,.,TRBJ2-7,CASSLQSLSYEQYF
.,TRBV28,.,TRBJ2-7,CASRTRQGFLDEQYF
TRBD1,TRBV27,.,TRBJ2-7,CASSQTGTGFYEQYF
TRBD1,TRBV5-1,.,TRBJ1-2,CASTFDQGGDGYTF
TRBD2,TRBV7-9,.,TRBJ2-7,CASSWDYSFYEQYF
.,TRBV6-5,.,TRBJ2-7,CASSYEALRGIYEQYF
TRBD2,TRBV7-6,.,TRBJ2-1,CASSPLAGAYNEQFF
TRBD1,TRBV5-4,.,TRBJ1-1,CASSLTGGSTEAFF
.,TRBV10-1,.,TRBJ2-7,CASSEGSLLQYEQYF
.,TRBV5-4,.,TRBJ1-1,CASSLGFEAFF
TRBD2,TRBV7-2,.,TRBJ2-7,CASSFTLAGGYEQYF
TRBD2,TRBV4-1,.,TRBJ2-7,CASSPADLAGVHEQYF
.,TRBV10-2,.,TRBJ1-1,CASSTGTTEAFF
TRBD1,TRBV4-1,.,TRBJ2-1,CASSQETGVGNEQFF
.,TRBV19,.,TRBJ2-2,CASTTLGGAGELFF
TRBD1,TRBV4-1,.,TRBJ2-2,CASSHLPGQGGDGELFF
.,TRBV4-1,.,TRBJ2-7,CASSQDPASYEQYF
.,TRBV11-2,.,TRBJ2-5,CASSFDPNQETQYF
TRBD1,TRBV28,.,TRBJ1-2,CASSLAPTGGEGYTF
.,TRBV7-6,.,TRBJ2-5,CASSFLRAQETQYF
.,TRBV5-6,.,TRBJ1-5,CASSLGIGYQPQHF
.,TRBV6-6,once,TRBJ2-7,CASSSPDGSIYEQYF
.,TRBV5-1,.,TRBJ2-5,CASSLEGDQETQYF
TRBD1,TRBV6-1,.,TRBJ2-3,CASQQGTIRTDTQYF
TRBD1,TRBV7-9,.,TRBJ1-3,CASRRTGQGATGNTIYF
.,TRBV11-2,.,TRBJ1-2,CASSLGSQTTNF
.,TRBV28,.,TRBJ1-6,CASSFHQVGSPLHF
.,TRBV7-9,.,TRBJ2-1,CASSPPITGSYNEQFF
TRBD1,TRBV19,.,TRBJ2-7,CASRTGDEQYF
.,TRBV7-9,.,TRBJ2-6,CASSLTSGANVLTF
.,TRBV20-1,.,TRBJ2-3,CSVVSTDTQYF
.,TRBV7-9,.,TRBJ2-7,CASSLAQGILGEQYF
TRBD1,TRBV28,.,TRBJ1-1,CASRNRGTTEAFF
TRBD1,TRBV5-6,.,TRBJ2-1,CASSWGTGNNEQFF
.,TRBV4-1,.,TRBJ1-2,CASSQGSREVYGYTF
.,TRBV4-3,once,TRBJ2-7,CASSQERHSSYEQYF
.,TRBV10-3,.,TRBJ2-3,CATRQESTDTQYF
.,TRBV27,.,TRBJ1-2,CASRPLGGVAGYTF
.,TRBV7-9,.,TRBJ2-5,CASSLAWEYQETQYF
.,TRBV7-8,.,TRBJ1-5,CASSPNSNQPQHF
TRBD2,TRBV11-2,.,TRBJ2-3,CASSLLSGTGITDTQYF
.,TRBV5-1,.,TRBJ1-1,CASSLAGFEAFF
.,TRBV7-3,.,TRBJ2-3,CASSLAGPTTDTQYF
TRBD1,TRBV5-4,once,TRBJ2-7,CASSTVGQGVYEQYF
.,TRBV4-1,.,TRBJ1-1,CASSQEWVGSTEAFF
.,TRBV27,once,TRBJ2-7,CASSLDGAGYEQYF
.,TRBV5-6,.,TRBJ2-7,CASSLAGSQYEQYF